This T cell receptor (beta chain) was identified in a study of blood T cell repertoires in COVID-19. V dropped 3 bases and J dropped 2 bases, with 11 bases sitting between them. The CDR3 spans 15 residues. From germline, CDR1 is MNHEY and CDR2 SMNVEV (reference sequence). Data came from immunoSEQ multiplex PCR; TCRdb stores just in-frame clones and leaves some out. In the table there are roughly 440,000 clones, approximately 90% of which are singletons. This receptor was identified in a woman aged 45-65 years with COVID-19, enrolled during active disease. Sample: peripheral blood. The chain links TRBV27 to TRBJ1-5; D is uncertain. This chain's CDR3 is CASSLRVEGNQPQHF. In nucleotides, the CDR3 is TGTGCCAGCAGTTTGAGGGTGGAGGGCAATCAGCCCCAGCATTTT.